The T cell receptor beta chain under discussion was sequenced for a study of early T cells in non-severe SARS-CoV-2 infection (TCRdb year 2021). Background on the whole study: Because TCR sequencing relied on bulk RNA taken from unsorted whole blood, pairing of alpha and beta chains was not possible.

This clonotype was picked up many times. Its antigen target is currently unknown. Qualities for individual bases were not recorded, and no much larger clone is one base off. Set within a cohort of healthcare workers in London, UK, this nested case-control study involved weekly PCR testing of nasopharyngeal swabs along with blood sampling. Healthcare workers were recruited during the week of the UK lockdown, between 23 and 31 March 2020, and followed weekly for up to about 15 weeks. The receptor library was made with 5' RACE. The data were produced on a NextSeq 500. The TCR library protocol attached unique molecular identifiers to individual cDNA molecules to correct for sequencing error and PCR bias. Both TCR alpha and beta chains were sequenced, and tight co-correlation was observed between alpha and beta sequence abundances in each sample. As for the authors' bioinformatics: V gene, J gene and CDR3 annotation of TCR sequences was performed with Decombinator V4. Expanded TCRs were defined as changing significantly between any two time points under a Poisson model with p below 0.0001. TCR abundances were normalised to the total number of TCRs sequenced per sample and expressed as counts per million. VDJdb, accessed on 1 November 2021, was searched for TCRs annotated for CMV, EBV and SARS-CoV-2, and TCRs annotated for more than one antigen were excluded. TCRdb reprocessing: public reads trimmed at Q25 with fastp, clones called with MiXCR, in-frame beta chains kept. CDR3 protein duplicates are merged, each entry listing the most common genes and DNA. V and J calls and clone size were set by TCRdb, not the authors. Present in this sample are 100,000 to 120,000 distinct CDR3 sequences, approximately 12% of which were seen just once. The leading ten clones occupy 3.8% of the sample.

The research as a whole found: Matching against VDJdb was skewed toward anti-spike CD8 responses, likely underestimated virus-specific expansions, and missed private and CD4 specificities.

This specimen was whole blood, taken at baseline. The clonotype originates from an adult who was a healthcare worker with PCR-confirmed SARS-CoV-2 infection or an uninfected control (not recorded which).

The CDR3 region has the sequence CASSRGTGGIMNTEAFF. The sequenced DNA is TGTGCCAGCAGCCGTGGGACAGGAGGCATCATGAACACTGAAGCTTTCTTT. The chain links TRBV14 with TRBJ1-1; TRBD1 aligns with 8 central bases. From cysteine to phenylalanine, the CDR3 is 17 amino acids long. CDR3 DNA is the only sequence kept; it has 51 bases, read in frame from the first base. At the junction V is shortened by 4 bases and J by 0 bases; bases outside the gene matches: 10. Via the germline V gene, CDR1 is SGHDN and CDR2 FVKESK.